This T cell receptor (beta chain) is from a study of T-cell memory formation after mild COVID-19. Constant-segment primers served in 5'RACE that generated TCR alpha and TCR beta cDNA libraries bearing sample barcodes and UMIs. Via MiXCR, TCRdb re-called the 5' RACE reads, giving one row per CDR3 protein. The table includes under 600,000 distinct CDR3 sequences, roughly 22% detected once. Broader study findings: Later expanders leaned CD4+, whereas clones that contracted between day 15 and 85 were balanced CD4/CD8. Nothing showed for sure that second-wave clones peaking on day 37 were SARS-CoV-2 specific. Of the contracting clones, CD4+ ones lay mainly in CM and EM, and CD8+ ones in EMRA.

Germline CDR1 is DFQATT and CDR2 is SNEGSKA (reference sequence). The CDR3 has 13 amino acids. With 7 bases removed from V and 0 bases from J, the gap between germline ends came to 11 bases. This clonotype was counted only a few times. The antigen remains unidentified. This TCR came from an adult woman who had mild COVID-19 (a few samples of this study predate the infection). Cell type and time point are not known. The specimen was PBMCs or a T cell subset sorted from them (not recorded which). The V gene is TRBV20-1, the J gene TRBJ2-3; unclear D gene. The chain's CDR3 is CSVPATSTDTQYF. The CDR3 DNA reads TGCAGTGTCCCAGCGACTAGCACAGATACGCAGTATTTT.